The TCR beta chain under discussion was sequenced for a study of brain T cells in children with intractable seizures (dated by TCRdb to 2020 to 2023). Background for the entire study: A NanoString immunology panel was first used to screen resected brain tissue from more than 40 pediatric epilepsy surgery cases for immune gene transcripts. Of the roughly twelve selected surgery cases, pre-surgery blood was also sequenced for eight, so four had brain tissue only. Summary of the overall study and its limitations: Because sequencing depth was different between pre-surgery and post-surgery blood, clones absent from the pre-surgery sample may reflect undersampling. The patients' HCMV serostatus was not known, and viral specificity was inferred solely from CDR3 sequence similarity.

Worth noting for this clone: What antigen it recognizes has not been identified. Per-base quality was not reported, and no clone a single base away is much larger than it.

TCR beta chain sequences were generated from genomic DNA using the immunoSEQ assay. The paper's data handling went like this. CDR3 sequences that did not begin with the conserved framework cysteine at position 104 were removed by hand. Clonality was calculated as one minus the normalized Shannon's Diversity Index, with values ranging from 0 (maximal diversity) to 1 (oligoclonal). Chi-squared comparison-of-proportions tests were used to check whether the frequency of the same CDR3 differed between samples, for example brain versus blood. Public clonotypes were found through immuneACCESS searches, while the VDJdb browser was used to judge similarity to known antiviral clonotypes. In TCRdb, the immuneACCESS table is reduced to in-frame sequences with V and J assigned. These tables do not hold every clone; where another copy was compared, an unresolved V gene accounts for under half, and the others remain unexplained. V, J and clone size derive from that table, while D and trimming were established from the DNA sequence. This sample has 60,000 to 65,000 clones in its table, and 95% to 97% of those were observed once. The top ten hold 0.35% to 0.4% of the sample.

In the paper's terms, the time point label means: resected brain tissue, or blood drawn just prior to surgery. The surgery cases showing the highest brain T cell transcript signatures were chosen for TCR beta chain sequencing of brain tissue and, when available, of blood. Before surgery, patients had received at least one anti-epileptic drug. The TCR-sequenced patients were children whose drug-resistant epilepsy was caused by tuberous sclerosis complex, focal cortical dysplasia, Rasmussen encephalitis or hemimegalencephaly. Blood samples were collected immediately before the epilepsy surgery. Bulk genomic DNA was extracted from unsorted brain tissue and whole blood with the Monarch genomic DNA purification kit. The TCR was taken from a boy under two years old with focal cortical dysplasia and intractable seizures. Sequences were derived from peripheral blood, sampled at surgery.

The CDR3 sequence is CALGGTLNTEAFF. The DNA sequence reads TGTGCCTTAGGGGGTACCTTGAACACTGAAGCTTTCTTT. The chain is assembled from TRBV5-4 and TRBJ1-1; perhaps TRBD1 is the D gene, with 6 bases matching. Spanning cysteine to phenylalanine, the CDR3 consists of 13 amino acids. Just CDR3 DNA is preserved here, 39 bases in frame from base 1. The junction carries 13 bases between V and J, which are trimmed by 10 bases and 0 bases respectively. For CDR1 and CDR2, the germline V gene (reference sequence) lists SGHNT and YYREEE.